One and the same sample provided the 16 T cell receptor beta chains below, sequenced in a study of cytomegalovirus exposure and HLA in healthy donors. It was with 60 Vbeta and 13 Jbeta primers that the PCR ran. The data were produced by immunoSEQ multiplex PCR, yet TCRdb's version contains in-frame clones alone and is incomplete. The sample contains about 190,000 clones, about 77% of which appear only once. Sample: PBMCs. These receptors were taken from a woman in her 30s in good health and CMV-seropositive.

The chain uses TRBV19 and TRBJ1-1; possibly TRBD1 for D (5 bases). V was trimmed by 3 bases and J by 6 bases, leaving 11 bases between them. Germline-derived CDR1 and CDR2 are LNHDA and SQIVND (reference sequence). The CDR3 loop spans 13 amino acids. Written as DNA, the CDR3 is TGTGCCAGTAGTATTGGACGGGGGGCTGAAGCTTTCTTT. The encoded protein is CASSIGRGAEAFF.

The V call is TRBV6-1, the J call TRBJ1-1, with D uncertain. The CDR3 has 17 amino acids. Germline CDR1 is MNHNS and CDR2 is SASEGT. V dropped 2 bases and J dropped 0 bases, with 16 bases sitting between them. CDR3 nucleotide sequence: TGTGCCAGCAGTGAACGAGCGCGATGGAGCTTGAACACTGAAGCTTTCTTT. The encoded protein is CASSERARWSLNTEAFF.

This sequence joins TRBV27 and TRBJ1-6; D not certain. The CDR3 has 16 amino acids. V was shortened by 6 bases and J by 0 bases, with 12 bases between the two germline ends. Germline CDR1 is MNHEY and CDR2 is SMNVEV (reference sequence). The CDR3 bases are TGTGCCAGCAGCGGAGAGGCCAGCTCCTATAATTCACCCCTCCACTTT. Protein: CASSGEASSYNSPLHF.

V and J are TRBV15 and TRBJ2-7, with TRBD1 identical over 7 bases. V trimming: 3 bases; J trimming: 5 bases; junction bases outside the gene matches: 7. The germline V gene has CDR1 LNHNV and CDR2 YYDKDF (reference sequence). This CDR3 is 14 amino acids long. DNA of the CDR3: TGTGCCACCAGCAGGGACAGGACCCCTGACGAGCAGTACTTC. Translated: CATSRDRTPDEQYF.

V and J are TRBV7-2 and TRBJ2-7; TRBD2 agrees at 12 bases. CDR3 length equals 19 residues. Germline CDR1 and CDR2: SGHTA and FQGNSA. V trimming: 3 bases; J trimming: 4 bases; junction bases outside the gene matches: 16. CDR3 DNA sequence: TGTGCCAGCAGCTTCTCCCGGGTGCTAGCGGGGGGGGGAGTATACGAGCAGTACTTC. Its translation is CASSFSRVLAGGGVYEQYF.

The chain employs TRBV9 and TRBJ1-4; a weak D match, TRBD1 (6 bases). Trimming took 3 bases from V and 4 from J, leaving 16 bases between them. Germline CDR1 is SGDLS and CDR2 is YYNGEE. This CDR3 is 16 amino acids long. CDR3 nucleotide sequence: TGTGCCAGCAGCGCAGAGGGGGGGCATGGTAATGAAAAACTGTTTTTT. Encoded protein: CASSAEGGHGNEKLFF.

The chain uses TRBV2 and TRBJ2-7; D unclear. Germline V gene data show CDR1 as SNHLY and CDR2 as FYNNEI. The CDR3 sequence is 15 residues long. Trimming shortened V by 3 bases and J by 2 bases, and 14 bases separated the two germline ends. DNA of the CDR3: TGTGCCAGCAGTGAGGTTTTACAGCTAACCTACGAGCAGTACTTC. Translated: CASSEVLQLTYEQYF.

The rearrangement joins TRBV28 to TRBJ2-7, with 9 bases identical to TRBD1. The length of the CDR3 is 16 residues. In germline, CDR1 is MDHEN, CDR2 SYDVKM. The trim removed 3 bases at V and 7 bases at J, leaving 13 bases unmatched. The DNA for the CDR3 is TGTGCCAGCAGTTTTCGATTCGGACAGGGGCGTTTGGAGCAGTACTTC. Translated, it gives CASSFRFGQGRLEQYF.

The chain has TRBV7-6 and TRBJ1-4; D is undetermined. The V gene lost 1 base and the J gene lost 3 bases, with 6 bases spanning the gap. CDR3 length equals 14 residues. Germline V lookup: CDR1 SGHVS, CDR2 FNYEAQ. The CDR3 DNA follows: TGTGCCAGCAGCTTAGTCGAGTCTAATGAAAAACTGTTTTTT. Amino acids: CASSLVESNEKLFF.

The chain's CDR3 is CASSFNGNTEAFF. The CDR3 nucleotides are TGTGCCAGCAGCTTTAACGGGAACACTGAAGCTTTCTTT. This chain connects TRBV11-2 to TRBJ1-1, with no clear D. This CDR3 contains 13 residues. CDR1 and CDR2 (germline): SGHAT, FQNNGV. Between the trimmed V and J ends, which lost 3 bases and 1 base, there was a span of 6 bases.

The chain recombines TRBV28 with TRBJ2-2, with 11 nucleotides matching TRBD2. The V segment lost 6 bases and the J segment 5 bases; nucleotides outside the gene matches: 5. Germline loops: CDR1 MDHEN, CDR2 SYDVKM. This CDR3 spans 15 amino acids. CDR3 bases: TGTGCCAGCAGCGGGACTAGCGGTTATACCGGGGAGCTGTTTTTT. This encodes CASSGTSGYTGELFF.

This chain connects TRBV5-6 to TRBJ2-1; the D is unclear. The germline CDR1 and CDR2 sequences are SGHDT and YYEEEE. V gave up 4 bases and J gave up 0 bases, with 14 bases separating them. The CDR3 contains 16 residues. CDR3 in amino acids: CASSRLALSSYNEQFF. The CDR3 DNA reads as TGTGCCAGCAGCCGATTAGCTTTAAGCTCCTACAATGAGCAGTTCTTC.

The chain uses TRBV2 and TRBJ2-2; possible D gene TRBD1, 6 bases. CDR1 and CDR2 from the germline V gene are SNHLY and FYNNEI. The V end lost 7 bases, the J end lost 1 base, and 13 bases lay between the germline ends. CDR3 length equals 15 residues. CDR3 amino acids: CASTWQGLNTGELFF. The CDR3 DNA is TGTGCCAGCACCTGGCAGGGGTTGAACACCGGGGAGCTGTTTTTT. The full variable domain, with the rest looked up from reference TRBV2 and TRBJ2-2, is EPEVTQTPSHQVTQMGQEVILRCVPISNHLYFYWYRQILGQKVEFLVSFYNNEISEKSEIFDDQFSVERPDGSNFTLKIRSTKLEDSAMYFCASTWQGLNTGELFFGEGSRLTVL.

The V gene is TRBV23-1, the J gene TRBJ1-2; 7 bases map to TRBD1. TRBV23-1 is recorded as an ORF, its role being uncertain. With V trimmed by 0 bases and J by 8 bases, 12 bases remained unmatched. CDR3 size: 16 residues. CDR3 amino acids: CASSQSGGTVPPGYTF. DNA of the CDR3: TGCGCCAGCAGTCAATCAGGCGGGACAGTCCCCCCGGGCTACACCTTC.

V gene TRBV9 combines with J gene TRBJ1-2; D may be TRBD1 (5 bases). This CDR3 spans 14 amino acids. V was pared by 0 bases and J by 2 bases, with 8 bases between. CDR1 is SGDLS, CDR2 YYNGEE, per germline. CDR3 sequence: CASSVASGNYGYTF. The CDR3 bases are TGTGCCAGCAGCGTAGCTTCAGGGAACTATGGCTACACCTTC.

This sequence joins TRBV7-9 and TRBJ2-1, with TRBD2 as a possible D gene (6 bases). The length of the CDR3 is 15 residues. Between the trimmed V and J ends, which lost 1 base and 1 base, there was a span of 8 bases. Per the germline V gene, CDR1 is SEHNR and CDR2 is FQNEAQ (reference sequence). CDR3 sequence (DNA): TGTGCCAGCAGCTTAGGACTAGAGTCCTACAATGAGCAGTTCTTC. Encoded protein: CASSLGLESYNEQFF.